This T cell receptor (beta chain) was profiled in a study of blood T cell repertoires in COVID-19. At the level of the study: Material from acute and convalescent COVID-19 was sourced from the United States, Italy and Spain. T cells, B-cell-depleted T cells, or PBMCs supplied cDNA or gDNA.

This table comes from immunoSEQ multiplex PCR, and its TCRdb copy is limited to in-frame clones, with some not included. The table lists about 150,000 clones, more than 80% of them singletons. The CDR3 totals 16 residues. V lost 4 bases, J lost 2 bases, and 16 bases lay in between. Germline V gene data show CDR1 as SGHDT and CDR2 as YYEEEE. Material for sequencing was peripheral blood. The receptor was derived from a woman aged 40 to 50 with acute or convalescent COVID-19. The J gene is TRBJ1-5, the V gene TRBV5-6, with a tentative D call TRBD1 (6 bases). This CDR3 reads CASSVGQNTGNQPQHF. CDR3 DNA sequence: TGTGCCAGCAGCGTCGGACAGAATACGGGCAATCAGCCCCAGCATTTT.